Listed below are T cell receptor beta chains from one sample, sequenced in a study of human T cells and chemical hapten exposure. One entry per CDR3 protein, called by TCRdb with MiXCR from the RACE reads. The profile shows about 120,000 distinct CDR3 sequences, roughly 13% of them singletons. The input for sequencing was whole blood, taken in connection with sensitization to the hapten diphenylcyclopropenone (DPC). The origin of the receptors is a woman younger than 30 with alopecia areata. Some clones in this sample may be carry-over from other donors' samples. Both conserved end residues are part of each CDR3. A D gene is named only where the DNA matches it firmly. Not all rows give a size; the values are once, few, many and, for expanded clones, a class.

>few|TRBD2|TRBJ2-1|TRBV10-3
TGTGCCATCAGAACCGCGGGGGGAATAAATGAGCAGTTCTTC
CAIRTAGGINEQFF
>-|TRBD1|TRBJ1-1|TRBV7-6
TGTGCCAGCAGCTTGGGGACAGCTTTGAACACTGAAGCTTTCTTT
CASSLGTALNTEAFF
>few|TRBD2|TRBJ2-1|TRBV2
TGTGCCAGCAGTGTAAGGCGGGGGACCTCCTACAATGAGCAGTTCTTC
CASSVRRGTSYNEQFF
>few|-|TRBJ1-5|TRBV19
TGTGCCAGTAGTACGACGGGGATTCGGAGCAATCAGCCCCAGCATTTT
CASSTTGIRSNQPQHF
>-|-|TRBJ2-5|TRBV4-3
TGCGCCAGCAGCCACCCTGGCCCCCCGGAGACCCAGTACTTC
CASSHPGPPETQYF
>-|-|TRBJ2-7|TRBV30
TGTGCCTGGAGTCCCCGCGGGTCCTACGAGCAGTACTTC
CAWSPRGSYEQYF
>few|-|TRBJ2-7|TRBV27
TGTGCCAGCAGACTCGCATCCGAATCGAGTGAGCAGTACTTC
CASRLASESSEQYF
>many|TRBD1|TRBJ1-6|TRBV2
TGTGCCAGCAGCAGTAAGGGGGCAGAAATATATAATTCACCCCTCCACTTT
CASSSKGAEIYNSPLHF
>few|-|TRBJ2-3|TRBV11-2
TGTGCCAGCAGCTACGGCCTTGCGGGGCGAGGAGATACGCAGTATTTT
CASSYGLAGRGDTQYF
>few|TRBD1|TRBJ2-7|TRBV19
TGTGCCAGTAGTCCGACAGGGGTGGCCCCTTACGAGCAGTACTTC
CASSPTGVAPYEQYF
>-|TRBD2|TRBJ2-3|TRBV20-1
TGCAGTGCTAGGGGAGGGGAGGGAAGGACAGATACGCAGTATTTT
CSARGGEGRTDTQYF
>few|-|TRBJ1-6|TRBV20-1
TGCAGTGCTAGAGTTCCCAGTATATCGAATTCACCCCTCCACTTT
CSARVPSISNSPLHF
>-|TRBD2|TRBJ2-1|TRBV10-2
TGCGCCACCTTTGCGGGGGGCGGCTATGAGCAGTTCTTC
CATFAGGGYEQFF
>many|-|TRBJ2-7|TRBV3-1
TGTGCCAGCAGCCCAGGATGGGGTCTCGAAGGCGAGCAGTACTTC
CASSPGWGLEGEQYF
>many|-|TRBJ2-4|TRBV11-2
TGTGCCAGCAGCTTAACAGGGAACCTACCCAAAAACATTCAGTACTTC
CASSLTGNLPKNIQYF
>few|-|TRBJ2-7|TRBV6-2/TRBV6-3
TGTGCCAGCAGTTATGCAGGGGATTCCTACGAGCAGTACTTC
CASSYAGDSYEQYF
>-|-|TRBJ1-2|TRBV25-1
TGTGCCAGCAGTGGCTTACAGCAGAACTATGGCTACACCTTC
CASSGLQQNYGYTF
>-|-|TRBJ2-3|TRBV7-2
TGTGCCAGCAGGTTTAGCTCCACAGATACGCAGTATTTT
CASRFSSTDTQYF
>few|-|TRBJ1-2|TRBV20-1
TGCAGTGCTAGAGTCAGGGACGCCTACACCTTC
CSARVRDAYTF
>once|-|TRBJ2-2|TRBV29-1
TGCAGCGGTTCAAGGGGCCGCACCGGGGAGCTGTTTTTT
CSGSRGRTGELFF
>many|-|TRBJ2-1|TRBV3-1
TGTGCCAGCAGCCCGCTTGTTGGGAGCAATGAGCAGTTCTTC
CASSPLVGSNEQFF
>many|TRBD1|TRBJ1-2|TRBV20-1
TGCAGTGCTAGAGTGTGGGGGGGACAGCCCAACTATGGCTACACCTTC
CSARVWGGQPNYGYTF
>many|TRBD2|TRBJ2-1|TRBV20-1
TGCAGTGCTAGAGTCAAAGTAGCGGGTAACAATGAGCAGTTCTTC
CSARVKVAGNNEQFF
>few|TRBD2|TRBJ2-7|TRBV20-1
TGCAGTGCGCCGAGACTAGCGGGGGCCGCCTCCGCCGAGCAGTACTTC
CSAPRLAGAASAEQYF
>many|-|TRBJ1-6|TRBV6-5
TGTGCCAGCAGTTACAGGGGTTCACCCCTCCACTTT
CASSYRGSPLHF
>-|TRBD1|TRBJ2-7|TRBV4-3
TGCGCCAGCAGCCAAACCCGGGACAGGGCCTACGAGCAGTACTTC
CASSQTRDRAYEQYF
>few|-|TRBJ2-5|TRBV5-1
TGCGCCAGCAGCCTCGGGCCGATGGGGGCCCAGTACTTC
CASSLGPMGAQYF
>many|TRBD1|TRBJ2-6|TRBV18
TGTGCCAGCTCACGTAGGACAGGGGGCGCAGAATCTGGGGCCAACGTCCTGACTTTC
CASSRRTGGAESGANVLTF
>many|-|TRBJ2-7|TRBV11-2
TGTGCCAGCAGCCCGGGACATGGACAGCAGTACTTC
CASSPGHGQQYF
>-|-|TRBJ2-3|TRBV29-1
TGCAGCGTGTCCCCTGGGGGCACAGATACGCAGTATTTT
CSVSPGGTDTQYF
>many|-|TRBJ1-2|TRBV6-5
TGTGCCAGCAGCCGCTCGGGGGGCAGGGTAACCCCCAGCTATGGCTACACCTTC
CASSRSGGRVTPSYGYTF
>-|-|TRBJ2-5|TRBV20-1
TGCAGTGCTAGTCTTTCCGCACAAGAGACCCAGTACTTC
CSASLSAQETQYF
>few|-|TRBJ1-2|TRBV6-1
TGTGCCAGCAGTGAACGGGTCTATGGCTACACCTTC
CASSERVYGYTF
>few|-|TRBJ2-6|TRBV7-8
TGTGCCAGCAGCATTAGTAGTACGACGGGGGCCAACGTCCTGACTTTC
CASSISSTTGANVLTF
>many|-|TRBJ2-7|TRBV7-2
TGTGCCAGCAGCTTAGGAGGGAAGCAGTACTTC
CASSLGGKQYF
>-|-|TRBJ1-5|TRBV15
TGTGCCACCAGCAGAGATACGAGCAGAGATCAGCCCCAGCATTTT
CATSRDTSRDQPQHF
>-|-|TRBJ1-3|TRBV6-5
TGTGCCAGCAGTTACTCGGTTGCACAGGGAAACACCATATATTTT
CASSYSVAQGNTIYF
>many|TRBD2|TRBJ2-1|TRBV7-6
TGTGCCAGCAGCCCACGGACTAGCGGGTTGTACTTC
CASSPRTSGLYF
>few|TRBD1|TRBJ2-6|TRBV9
TGTGCCAGCAGCGTAGTAGGGACAGGGGTAAACGTCCTGACTTTC
CASSVVGTGVNVLTF
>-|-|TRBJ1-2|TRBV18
TGTGCCAGCTCACCAATTGGGACCGCGCATGGCTACACCTTC
CASSPIGTAHGYTF
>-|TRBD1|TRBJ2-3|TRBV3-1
TGTGCCAGCAGCCGACTCACAGGGGCCGGAGATACGCAGTATTTT
CASSRLTGAGDTQYF
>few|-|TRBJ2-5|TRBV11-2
TGTGCCAGCAGCTTCGGCAGGTTCCAAGAGACCCAGTACTTC
CASSFGRFQETQYF
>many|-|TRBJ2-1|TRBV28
TGTGCCAGCACTGAGGGGCTTAGAGCCTACAATGAGCAGTTCTTC
CASTEGLRAYNEQFF
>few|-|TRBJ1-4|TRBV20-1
TGCAGTGCAAAAATGCCCCAGGTTGCAACTAATGAAAAACTGTTTTTT
CSAKMPQVATNEKLFF
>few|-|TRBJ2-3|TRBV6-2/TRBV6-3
TGTGCCAGCAGTTACTTCGGCAGTACAGATACGCAGTATTTT
CASSYFGSTDTQYF
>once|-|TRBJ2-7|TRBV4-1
TGCGCCAGCAGCCGGACAACGGGACAAGGGTACGAGCAGTACTTC
CASSRTTGQGYEQYF
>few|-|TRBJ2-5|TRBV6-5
TGTGCCAGCGCGAACAGGGTCGGGCAAGAGACCCAGTACTTC
CASANRVGQETQYF
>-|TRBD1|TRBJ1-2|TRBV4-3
TGCGCCAGCAGCCAAGATATTGGACAGGGGGGAGATGGCTACACCTTC
CASSQDIGQGGDGYTF
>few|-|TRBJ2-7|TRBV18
TGTGCCAGCTCTCCCTCCCGCTCCTACGAGCAGTACTTC
CASSPSRSYEQYF
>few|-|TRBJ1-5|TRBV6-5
TGTGCCAGCAGTTACTATAGCAATCAGCCCCAGCATTTT
CASSYYSNQPQHF
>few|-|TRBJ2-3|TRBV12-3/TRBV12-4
TGTGCCAGCAGTTTTTCGGGACTTGCAGATACGCAGTATTTT
CASSFSGLADTQYF
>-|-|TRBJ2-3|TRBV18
TGTGCCAGCTCACTACCGGGCCCCCCGACGGATACGCAGTATTTT
CASSLPGPPTDTQYF
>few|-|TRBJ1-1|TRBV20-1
TGCAGTGCTACTCTTTATTCCGAAGCTTTCTTT
CSATLYSEAFF
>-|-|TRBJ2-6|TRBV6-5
TGTGCCAGCAGTCCCCCTGGCCTACCCGCTGGGGCCAACGTCCTGACTTTC
CASSPPGLPAGANVLTF
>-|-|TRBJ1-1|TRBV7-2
TGTGCCAGCAGCTTAGCTCTGGGAGTGGGGACTGAAGCTTTCTTT
CASSLALGVGTEAFF
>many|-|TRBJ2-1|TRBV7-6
TGTGCCAGCAGAGCTACAGGGAGCCCCTACAATGAGCAGTTCTTC
CASRATGSPYNEQFF
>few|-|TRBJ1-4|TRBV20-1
TGCAGTGCTAGAGAGACAGGAGCAAATGAAAAACTGTTTTTT
CSARETGANEKLFF
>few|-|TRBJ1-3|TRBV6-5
TGTGCCAGCAGTTACTCGGGGGGAAGCTCTGGAAACACCATATATTTT
CASSYSGGSSGNTIYF
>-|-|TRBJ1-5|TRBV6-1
TGTGCCAGCAGTGATCCGCCGGGTAGCAATCAGCCCCAGCATTTT
CASSDPPGSNQPQHF
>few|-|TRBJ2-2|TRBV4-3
TGCGCCAGCAGCCAAGATAGTAACACGAACACCGGGGAGCTGTTTTTT
CASSQDSNTNTGELFF